The 7 T cell receptor beta chains below come from one sample, sequenced in a study of cytomegalovirus exposure and HLA in healthy donors. PCR amplification relied on 60 Vbeta primers (plus 13 Jbeta primers). Some clones are missing from TCRdb's copy, which holds only in-frame ones; the method was immunoSEQ multiplex PCR. The sample yields fewer than 200,000 clones, around 81% seen once. The sequenced material came from PBMCs. The source of these receptors is a woman in her 30s in good health and CMV-seronegative.

The chain recombines TRBV5-4 with TRBJ2-1; TRBD2 aligns across 9 bases. Losses at the gene ends were 3 bases for V and 7 bases for J; bases not matched to a gene: 11. This CDR3 has 16 residues. Germline assignment: CDR1 SGHNT and CDR2 YYREEE (reference sequence). As DNA, the CDR3 is TGTGCCAGCAGCTCATCACCCGGGACTAGCTATAATGAGCAGTTCTTC. It translates to CASSSSPGTSYNEQFF.

This clone has a single count. The CDR3 region is CASIEGSEQYF. CDR3 bases: TGTGCCAGTATCGAGGGCAGCGAGCAGTACTTC. This sequence joins TRBV19 and TRBJ2-7; a weak D match, TRBD2 (5 bases). V gave up 7 bases and J gave up 6 bases, with 10 bases separating them. CDR1 and CDR2 from the germline V gene are LNHDA and SQIVND (reference sequence). This CDR3 region has 11 residues.

This sequence joins TRBV27 and TRBJ1-2; D remains unclear. V was pared by 6 bases and J by 0 bases, with 5 bases between. The CDR3 totals 12 residues. Per the germline V gene, CDR1 is MNHEY and CDR2 is SMNVEV (reference sequence). DNA of the CDR3: TGTGCCAGCAGCCTCTCTAACTATGGCTACACCTTC. Protein: CASSLSNYGYTF.

This rearrangement joins TRBV29-1 to TRBJ1-3; D call uncertain. The germline gives CDR1 SQVTM, CDR2 ANQGSEA. The CDR3 spans 13 residues. Trimming cost V 3 bases and J 0 bases, with 6 bases left between them. This CDR3 reads CSVEEGSGNTIYF. The CDR3 DNA is TGCAGCGTTGAGGAGGGCTCTGGAAACACCATATATTTT.

The chain couples TRBV5-1 to TRBJ1-2, with D tentatively TRBD1 (6 bases). V was trimmed by 2 bases and J by 0 bases, leaving 14 bases between them. The CDR3 loop spans 16 amino acids. The germline gives CDR1 SGHRS, CDR2 YFSETQ. The CDR3 DNA reads TGCGCCAGCAGCTTCTACGTGACAGGAGCTAACTATGGCTACACCTTC. This codes for CASSFYVTGANYGYTF.

The J gene is TRBJ1-3, the V gene TRBV7-2; maybe TRBD1 (6 bases). V dropped 1 base and J dropped 5 bases, with 18 bases sitting between them. Germline assignment: CDR1 SGHTA and CDR2 FQGNSA. The CDR3 runs to 17 residues. The CDR3: CASSLGGGGSSRNTIYF. The CDR3 DNA reads as TGTGCCAGCAGCTTAGGAGGTGGGGGCTCTTCGAGAAACACCATATATTTT.

The J gene is TRBJ1-2, the V gene TRBV6-5; D is possibly TRBD1 (6 bases). Germline CDR1 and CDR2: MNHEY and SVGAGI. V was trimmed by 6 bases and J by 8 bases, leaving 16 bases between them. This CDR3 has 13 amino acids. CDR3: CASSSQGTGGYTF. As DNA, the CDR3 is TGTGCCAGCAGCTCACAGGGAACTGGAGGCTACACCTTC.